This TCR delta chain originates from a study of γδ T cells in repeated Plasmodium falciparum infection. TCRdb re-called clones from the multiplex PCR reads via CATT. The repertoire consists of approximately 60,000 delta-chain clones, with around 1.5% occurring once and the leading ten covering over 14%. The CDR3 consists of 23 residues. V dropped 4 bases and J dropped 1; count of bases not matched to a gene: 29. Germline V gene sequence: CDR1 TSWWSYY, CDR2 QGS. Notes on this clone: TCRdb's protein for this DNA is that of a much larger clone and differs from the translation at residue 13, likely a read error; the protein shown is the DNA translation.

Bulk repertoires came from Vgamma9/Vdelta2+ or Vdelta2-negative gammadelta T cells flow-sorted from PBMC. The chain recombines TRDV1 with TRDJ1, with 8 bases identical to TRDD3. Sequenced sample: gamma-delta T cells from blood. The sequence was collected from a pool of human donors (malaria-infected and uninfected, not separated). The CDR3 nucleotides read TGTGCTCTTGGGGCACCTCCTACGGGCATACTGGGGGGTACCAATCTTTGCACCGATAAACTCATCTTT. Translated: CALGAPPTGILGGTNLCTDKLIF.